This T cell receptor beta chain originates from a study of blood T cell repertoires in COVID-19. V lost 4 bases, J lost 6 bases, and 14 bases stayed unmatched. CDR1 is SGHKS, CDR2 YYEKEE, per germline (reference sequence). CDR3 length: 17 residues. Repertoires were generated with immunoSEQ multiplex PCR, while TCRdb's copy carries only in-frame clones and drops some. This sample carries roughly 160,000 clones, roughly 80% of them seen once, and the ten largest clones take roughly 1.9%. The TCR was taken from a woman older than 75 with acute or convalescent COVID-19. This chain joins TRBV5-5 and TRBJ1-5, with 9 bases identical to TRBD1. Sequenced input: peripheral blood. CDR3 sequence reads: CASSPEGRDRVPQPQHF. CDR3 sequence (DNA): TGTGCCAGCAGCCCCGAGGGGAGGGACAGGGTCCCTCAGCCCCAGCATTTT.